A selection of T cell receptor beta chains follows, all from one sample in a study of beta chain features in type 1 diabetes. The assay was immunoSEQ multiplex PCR, and TCRdb's table has in-frame clones only and misses some. The sample consists of under 250,000 clones, around 26% of them appearing once. The sample taken for sequencing was central memory CD4+ T cells from blood. These receptor sequences come from a man aged 25-40 years in good health. CDR3s include the opening cysteine and the closing phenylalanine or tryptophan. The D gene is left open where the match is weak. Size is omitted from some rows. Given values are once, few, many or a class for expanded clones.

>TRBV7-9|TRBJ1-4|NA|NA
CASSFDSSNEKLFF
TGTGCCAGCAGCTTCGACAGTTCTAATGAAAAACTGTTTTTT
>TRBV29-1|TRBJ2-7|few|TRBD2
CSALTSGVEGQYF
TGCAGCGCCCTGACTAGCGGAGTGGAAGGGCAGTACTTC
>TRBV11-2|TRBJ1-2|few|NA
CASSLGLGPYGYTF
TGCGCCAGCAGCCTCGGCCTCGGACCGTATGGCTACACCTTC
>TRBV7-9|TRBJ2-5|few|TRBD1
CASSPRTGTLIRQETQYF
TGTGCCAGCAGCCCCCGGACAGGGACCTTGATTCGTCAAGAGACCCAGTACTTC
>TRBV5-1|TRBJ2-3|NA|TRBD2
CASSLIGSGREDTQYF
TGCGCCAGCAGCTTGATCGGTAGCGGGAGGGAAGATACGCAGTATTTT
>TRBV30|TRBJ2-7|NA|NA
CAWSLSGSEQYF
TGTGCCTGGAGCCTTAGCGGCAGCGAGCAGTACTTC
>TRBV7-2|TRBJ2-5|NA|TRBD2
CASSFQGSGRKETQYF
TGTGCCAGCAGCTTTCAGGGTAGCGGGAGGAAAGAGACCCAGTACTTC
>TRBV15|TRBJ2-1|few|NA
CATSRGGSRYNEQFF
TGTGCCACCAGCAGAGGAGGGAGCAGGTACAATGAGCAGTTCTTC
>TRBV7-9|TRBJ1-1|many|NA
CASWEAGVGAEAFF
TGTGCCAGTTGGGAGGCAGGCGTAGGCGCTGAAGCTTTCTTT
>TRBV5-6|TRBJ2-1|NA|TRBD1
CASSPGQGRPEQFF
TGTGCCAGCAGCCCGGGACAGGGGCGCCCTGAGCAGTTCTTC
>TRBV13|TRBJ2-5|NA|NA
CASSGGGKQETQYF
TGTGCCAGCAGCGGAGGGGGTAAACAAGAGACCCAGTACTTC
>TRBV14|TRBJ2-7|NA|NA
CASSQDEGNRYRPYEQYF
TGTGCCAGCAGCCAAGATGAAGGGAACAGGTACCGCCCCTACGAGCAGTACTTC
>TRBV2|TRBJ1-2|NA|TRBD1
CASSPGQANGYTF
TGTGCCAGCAGTCCCGGACAGGCCAATGGCTACACCTTC
>TRBV30|TRBJ1-5|few|TRBD1
CAWSAGQGYQPQHF
TGTGCCTGGAGTGCAGGACAGGGCTATCAGCCCCAGCATTTT